This T cell receptor beta chain was identified during a study of Ad26.COV2.S vaccination and SARS-CoV-2 variants. Concerning this clone itself: As yet, its antigen is unknown.

Indicated treatment: roughly 18 received Ad26.COV2.S at low or high dose, single or two shots; five or six received placebo; per-sample allocation not given. Collection of the samples took place on day 63 after the first injection of vaccine or placebo. Recruitment in Boston yielded a donor of adult age, 18-55 years. Participants' vaccine, an Ad26 vector, delivered Wuhan-strain SARS-CoV-2 spike. This table comes from immunoSEQ multiplex PCR, and its TCRdb copy is limited to in-frame clones, with some not included. Found here are fewer than 500,000 clones, 89% of them singletons; the top ten hold roughly 2.5%. Whole-study results and caveats: Total T cell responses, in the TCR breadth and depth analyses, may have been underestimated. Placebo recipients showed lower spike-specific TCR breadth than vaccinees.

CDR3 size: 16 residues. The V gene lost 2 bases and the J gene lost 7 bases, with 20 bases spanning the gap. CDR1 MGHRA and CDR2 YSYEKL come from the germline V gene. This TCR was recovered from a person aged 18-65 years who received the Ad26.COV2.S COVID-19 vaccine or a placebo. The chain combines TRBV4-1 with TRBJ1-2; no reliable D call. This material consisted of peripheral blood, taken in a trial of Ad26.COV2.S vaccine versus placebo. CDR3 region: CASSQPPPRSPAGYTF. DNA of the CDR3: TGCGCCAGCAGCCAACCTCCCCCCCGGTCCCCCGCTGGCTACACCTTC.